This T cell receptor beta chain came from a study of CD8 T cells in Susac syndrome. Points from the study as a whole: It was acknowledged in the study that the number of individuals who were included in its TCR sequencing and HLA analysis was relatively small.

Peripheral blood CD8+ and CD4+ T cells were profiled by TCR beta sequencing. The multiple sclerosis control group comprised treatment-naive patients with stable or active relapsing-remitting disease. Random hexamers were used to reverse transcribe the RNA input (0.5 to 1 ug). The CDR3 of TCR beta was amplified by immunoSEQ multiplex PCR across 54 Vbeta and 13 Jbeta. MiXCR, applied by TCRdb to the immunoSEQ multiplex PCR reads, yields one record per CDR3 protein. Counted here are fewer than 350,000 distinct CDR3 sequences, over 75% occurring once; the ten biggest clones make up roughly 0.2%. Details on this clonotype: Its specificity is unknown.

The CDR3 has 13 residues. J lost 3 bases, V lost 6 bases, and 5 bases had no gene match. Per germline, CDR1 LNHDA and CDR2 SQIVND (reference sequence). This sequence was found in a human donor with multiple sclerosis. Source material: CD8+ T cells from PBMCs. The V gene is TRBV19, the J gene TRBJ2-7, with 7 bases that match TRBD1. CDR3 in DNA: TGTGCCAGTAGCACAGGACAGGTCTACGAGCAGTACTTC. This gives the protein CASSTGQVYEQYF.